Below are 26 T cell receptor beta chains sequenced from a single sample in a study of cytomegalovirus exposure and HLA in healthy donors. The PCR ran on 60 Vbeta and 13 Jbeta primers. Method: immunoSEQ multiplex PCR; TCRdb's copy keeps in-frame clones and lacks some. Among about 100,000 clones listed, around 83% were seen once. Specimen: PBMCs. The receptors stem from a man in his thirties or forties in good health and CMV-seronegative.

This sequence joins TRBV13 and TRBJ2-7; 7 bases fit TRBD2. Trimming cost V 5 bases and J 4 bases; bases outside gene matches: 8. CDR1 is PRHDT and CDR2 is FYEKMQ in the germline V gene (reference sequence). This CDR3 spans 14 amino acids. CDR3 amino acids: CASSARTRLYEQYF. In DNA, the CDR3 is TGTGCCAGCAGCGCCCGGACTAGACTGTACGAGCAGTACTTC.

The chain links TRBV20-1 to TRBJ1-2, with D uncertain. Germline loops: CDR1 DFQATT, CDR2 SNEGSKA (reference sequence). This CDR3 spans 11 amino acids. Trimming cost V 6 bases and J 7 bases, with 12 bases left between them. CDR3 coding DNA: TGCAGTGCCGTGGTGGCGGGTGGCTACACCTTC. Encoded protein: CSAVVAGGYTF.

The chain has TRBV2 and TRBJ1-4; tentative D call: TRBD1 (6 bases). The CDR3 is 13 amino acids. The germline gives CDR1 SNHLY, CDR2 FYNNEI. Trimming pared 7 bases from V and 4 bases from J, leaving 10 bases between. CDR3: CASTTGINEKLFF. CDR3 bases: TGTGCCAGCACAACAGGGATTAATGAAAAACTGTTTTTT.

V and J are TRBV6-1 and TRBJ2-2; perhaps TRBD2 as D (5 bases). V lost 2 bases to trimming and J lost 6 bases, with 10 bases between them. The CDR3 length is 14 residues. Per the germline V gene, CDR1 is MNHNS and CDR2 is SASEGT. DNA for the CDR3: TGTGCCAGCAGTGAAATCGGGGTCGCCGGGGAGCTGTTTTTT. Encoded protein: CASSEIGVAGELFF.

The chain has TRBV9 and TRBJ2-2, with D possibly TRBD2 on 5 matching bases. V lost 0 bases and J lost 1, with 10 bases in between. Germline V gene sequence: CDR1 SGDLS, CDR2 YYNGEE. The CDR3 sequence is 16 residues long. Here the CDR3 reads CASSVGWTLNTGELFF. CDR3 DNA sequence: TGTGCCAGCAGCGTAGGCTGGACTCTGAACACCGGGGAGCTGTTTTTT.

This rearrangement joins TRBV6-1 to TRBJ1-1; D might be TRBD1 (5 bases). Looked up from germline, CDR1 is MNHNS and CDR2 is SASEGT. This CDR3 has 13 residues. Trimming left V 10 bases short and J 3 bases short, with 15 bases between. The CDR3 region is CAITLPRDTEAFF. In DNA form, the CDR3 reads TGTGCCATCACGCTCCCCAGGGACACTGAAGCTTTCTTT.

V gene TRBV28 combines with J gene TRBJ1-2; D uncertain. The CDR3 extends over 13 amino acids. The V gene's germline CDR1 is MDHEN and CDR2 SYDVKM. V lost 3 bases to trimming and J lost 4 bases, with 9 bases between them. This CDR3 is CASSFLRSYGYTF. DNA of the CDR3: TGTGCCAGCAGTTTTCTTAGAAGCTATGGCTACACCTTC.

The chain employs TRBV19 and TRBJ2-1; TRBD2 matches 7 bases. Germline V gene data show CDR1 as LNHDA and CDR2 as SQIVND (reference sequence). The CDR3 contains 17 residues. The trim removed 2 bases at V and 3 bases at J, leaving 10 bases unmatched. The CDR3, as DNA: TGTGCCAGTAGTATAAAGGAAGGCGGGAGTGGCTACAATGAGCAGTTCTTC. Protein product: CASSIKEGGSGYNEQFF.

A single count supports this clone. V is TRBV18 and J is TRBJ2-1; perhaps TRBD2 as D (6 bases). Deletions cut 0 bases from V and 6 bases from J, with 18 bases between. The CDR3 is made up of 17 amino acids. The germline V gene has CDR1 KGHSH and CDR2 LQKENI. The CDR3 DNA reads as TGTGCCAGCTCACCACCGGGTGGGCTTGGGGGGATCAATGAGCAGTTCTTC. Translating it yields CASSPPGGLGGINEQFF.

This chain connects TRBV5-4 to TRBJ1-6, with 8 bases that match TRBD1. Losses at the gene ends were 4 bases for V and 9 bases for J; bases not matched to a gene: 6. Germline CDR1 is SGHNT and CDR2 is YYREEE (reference sequence). CDR3 length equals 14 residues. The DNA of the CDR3 is TGTGCCAGCAGCCCACAGGGGGTAGGTTCACCCCTCCACTTT. It encodes CASSPQGVGSPLHF.

V is TRBV7-3 and J is TRBJ2-1; TRBD1 might be the D (5 bases). Germline loops: CDR1 SGHTA, CDR2 FQGTGA. CDR3 length: 15 amino acids. Trimming left V 5 bases short and J 8 bases short, with 19 bases between. Written as DNA, the CDR3 is TGTGCCAGCAGCCCAGGGTGGCGGAGCTGGGATGAGCAGTTCTTC. Protein product: CASSPGWRSWDEQFF.

This clone was picked up one time. This rearrangement joins TRBV9 to TRBJ1-6, with 7 bases matching TRBD1. Trimming cost V 0 bases and J 4 bases; bases outside gene matches: 1. CDR1 and CDR2 (germline): SGDLS, YYNGEE. The CDR3 has 15 amino acids. DNA of the CDR3: TGTGCCAGCAGCGTAGCGGGACAGTATAATTCACCCCTCCACTTT. Protein product: CASSVAGQYNSPLHF.

In regard to this clone: The junction departs from the called germline gene at one end, perhaps through a read error. At the DNA level, this CDR3 is encoded by other sequences in the same sample as well. The genes are TRBV18 and TRBJ1-1, with a tentative D call TRBD1 (5 bases). The germline V gene encodes CDR1 KGHSH and CDR2 LQKENI. The CDR3 is made up of 15 amino acids. In DNA form, the CDR3 reads TGTGCCAGCTCCCGCTTTTTTGGGGGGGATCCTGAAGCCTTCTTT. This encodes CASSRFFGGDPEAFF.

This rearrangement joins TRBV6-6 to TRBJ1-2; TRBD1 aligns across 7 bases. Germline CDR1 is MNHNY and CDR2 is SVGAGI (reference sequence). The CDR3 runs 14 residues. V lost 2 bases, J lost 5 bases, and 5 bases stayed unmatched. CDR3: CASSYARDRYGYTF. CDR3 nucleotide sequence: TGTGCCAGCAGTTACGCCCGGGACAGATATGGCTACACCTTC.

The genes are TRBV5-6 and TRBJ1-1, with 11 nucleotides matching TRBD1. Germline loops: CDR1 SGHDT, CDR2 YYEEEE. The ends lost 3 bases at V and 5 bases at J; junction bases unmatched: 6. The CDR3 has 15 amino acids. CDR3 protein: CASSSRTGGFTEAFF. The CDR3 nucleotides read TGTGCCAGCAGCTCGCGGACAGGGGGCTTTACTGAAGCTTTCTTT.

This chain links TRBV29-1 with TRBJ2-1, with D maybe TRBD2 (7 bases). In germline, CDR1 is SQVTM, CDR2 ANQGSEA. This CDR3 contains 15 residues. V shed 5 bases and J shed 1 base, with 15 bases lying between them. CDR3 loop: CSVTGGGSSYNEQFF. The CDR3 DNA follows: TGCAGCGTTACGGGGGGCGGGTCGTCCTACAATGAGCAGTTCTTC.

This chain connects TRBV5-1 to TRBJ1-1, with D possibly being TRBD1 (6 bases). In germline, CDR1 is SGHRS, CDR2 YFSETQ. The CDR3 is 16 amino acids. The V and J ends lost 0 bases and 1 base respectively, with 13 bases between them. The CDR3 bases are TGCGCCAGCAGCTTGGCAGGGGTACGAGGGAACACTGAAGCTTTCTTT. It is translated as CASSLAGVRGNTEAFF.

The J gene is TRBJ2-1, the V gene TRBV25-1; D is undetermined. Germline loops: CDR1 MGHDK, CDR2 SYGVNS. V shed 2 bases and J shed 8 bases, with 7 bases lying between them. The CDR3 covers 12 residues. The CDR3 DNA sequence: TGTGCCAGCAGTGAAGGAGTGTATGAGCAGTTCTTC. Amino acids: CASSEGVYEQFF.

The rearrangement joins TRBV13 to TRBJ2-1, with D maybe TRBD1 (5 bases). This CDR3 is 14 amino acids long. V was pared by 2 bases and J by 10 bases, with 15 bases between. The germline V gene encodes CDR1 PRHDT and CDR2 FYEKMQ (reference sequence). The CDR3 DNA sequence: TGTGCCAGCAGCTTAAGGGGCTCTCTACGAGAGCAGTTCTTC. This codes for CASSLRGSLREQFF.

The chain combines TRBV7-9 with TRBJ2-2; possible D gene TRBD2, 6 bases. Trimming cost V 5 bases and J 4 bases, with 14 bases left between them. The CDR3 consists of 15 residues. CDR1 and CDR2 (germline): SEHNR, FQNEAQ (reference sequence). The CDR3 nucleotides are TGTGCCAGCAGCCCCCAGCGGGTTCTCACCGGGGAGCTGTTTTTT. Translated: CASSPQRVLTGELFF.

V usage is TRBV27 and J usage is TRBJ1-1, with 9 bases fitting TRBD1. This CDR3 comprises 15 residues. V was clipped by 6 bases and J by 5 bases; unmatched bases: 10. Germline V gene sequence: CDR1 MNHEY, CDR2 SMNVEV (reference sequence). The CDR3 DNA reads as TGTGCCAGCAGGGGGGTAACAGGGGGCAGAACTGAAGCTTTCTTT. It translates to CASRGVTGGRTEAFF.

The chain links TRBV6-4 to TRBJ2-3; 12 bases agree with TRBD1. J gave up 4 bases and V 5 bases, and 4 bases lay outside the gene matches. The CDR3 has 15 residues. Germline V gene sequence: CDR1 MRHNA, CDR2 SNTAGT. CDR3 residues: CASSSGTGGSDTQYF. The CDR3 DNA reads TGTGCCAGCAGTTCCGGGACAGGGGGCTCAGATACGCAGTATTTT.

The chain joins TRBV7-2 to TRBJ2-1; 10 bases are a match to TRBD2. The CDR3 consists of 15 residues. Germline V gene lookup returns CDR1 SGHTA and CDR2 FQGNSA. V gave up 2 bases and J gave up 7 bases; unmatched junction bases: 5. The CDR3 DNA follows: TGTGCCAGCAGCTTACGCAGCGGGAGGGCAAATGAGCAGTTCTTC. Protein product: CASSLRSGRANEQFF.

This chain joins TRBV6-4 and TRBJ2-7, with TRBD2 identical over 11 bases. The germline V gene encodes CDR1 MRHNA and CDR2 SNTAGT. The trim removed 4 bases at V and 3 bases at J, leaving 14 bases unmatched. The CDR3 extends over 18 amino acids. The CDR3 sequence: CASSGTSGPLPAHYEQYF. The CDR3 nucleotides are TGTGCCAGCAGTGGGACTAGCGGGCCTTTGCCGGCGCACTACGAGCAGTACTTC.

The gene calls are TRBV27 and TRBJ2-7; D call uncertain. The length of the CDR3 is 11 residues. The V end lost 6 bases, the J end lost 2 bases, and 5 bases lay between the germline ends. The germline gives CDR1 MNHEY, CDR2 SMNVEV (reference sequence). The CDR3 DNA reads as TGTGCCAGCAGCGTAGCCTACGAGCAGTACTTC. As protein: CASSVAYEQYF.

This chain joins TRBV30 and TRBJ2-3; 7 nucleotides align to TRBD1. The length of the CDR3 is 15 residues. Trimming removed 1 base from V and 1 base from J; junction bases left unmatched: 5. CDR1 is GTSNPN and CDR2 is SVGIG in the germline V gene (reference sequence). For the CDR3, the DNA is TGTGCCTGGAGTGCCCATGACAGGGGCACAGATACGCAGTATTTT. Translation gives CAWSAHDRGTDTQYF.